This TCR beta chain came from a study of neurological immune-mediated disorders. There are 13 residues in the CDR3. Looked up from germline, CDR1 is LNHDA and CDR2 is SQIVND (reference sequence). V shed 3 bases and J shed 2 bases, with 5 bases lying between them. Time point of the sample: technical triplicate 2. Ten or more counts support this clonotype. In TCRdb, the 5' RACE reads were re-called with MiXCR into one record per CDR3 protein. Of about 55,000 distinct CDR3 sequences in the sample, 20% to 30% were seen once. The clonotype comes from a man aged 55-75 years with HTLV-1-associated myelopathy (HAM/TSP). The gene calls are TRBV19 and TRBJ2-1; D remains ambiguous. The sequenced sample was PBMCs. The CDR3 spells CASSILTYNEQFF. The CDR3 DNA sequence: TGTGCCAGTAGTATCCTCACCTACAATGAGCAGTTCTTC. Full variable domain (outside the CDR3, taken from reference TRBV19 and TRBJ2-1): DGGITQSPKYLFRKEGQNVTLSCEQNLNHDAMYWYRQDPGQGLRLIYYSQIVNDFQKGDIAEGYSVSREKKESFPLTVTSAQKNPTAFYLCASSILTYNEQFFGPGTRLTVL.